This TCR beta chain stems from a study of T cell repertoires in cytomegalovirus infection. Across the whole study: Both CMV infection and a matching HLA type were indicated by public TCR beta signatures.

Study-level results: Dominating the ex vivo response were TCR beta clonotypes that were CMV-specific and HLA-C-restricted. There were carriers of CMV plus the relevant HLA, and cumulative public TCR beta family frequency identified them.

This clonotype was observed a handful of times. As yet, its antigen is unknown. V shed 6 bases, J shed 1 base, and the junction held 9 bases outside the gene matches. The CDR3 has 16 residues. Germline CDR1 is MDHEN and CDR2 is SYDVKM. TCRdb processed the reads anew with MiXCR; each CDR3 protein has one entry. The table shows around 250,000 distinct CDR3 sequences, with 15% to 20% occurring only once. The genes are TRBV28 and TRBJ2-3, with 8 bases identical to TRBD2. Source material: CD8+ T cells from PBMCs. This TCR was recovered from a human donor in good health (CMV status not recorded). Some clones in this sample may be carry-over from other donors' samples. CDR3 protein: CASSVGAGVGTDTQYF. The CDR3 DNA sequence: TGTGCCAGCAGCGTAGGAGCGGGGGTGGGCACAGATACGCAGTATTTT.